This T cell receptor beta chain was captured in a study of cytomegalovirus exposure and HLA in healthy donors. General observations from the study: V- and J-gene trimming in TCR beta was tied to a missense DCLRE1C variant by an analysis performed later. A later analysis found most CMV-associated TCR beta chains apparently HLA-restricted. In an earlier analysis, in 620 or so donors, most V segments appeared productive either ~90% or ~30% of the time.

Details on this clone: Its antigen is currently unknown.

The V gene lost 3 bases and the J gene lost 7 bases, with 13 bases spanning the gap. Germline lookup yields CDR1 KGHSH and CDR2 LQKENI. The CDR3 consists of 14 residues. The PCR used 60 Vbeta and 13 Jbeta primers. Sequencing was performed with immunoSEQ multiplex PCR; in TCRdb, only in-frame clones are kept and a portion is missing. This sample has about 180,000 clones, with approximately 80% found just once. The receptor was isolated from a woman between 50 and 59 years old in good health and CMV-seronegative. The source material was PBMCs. The chain combines TRBV18 with TRBJ1-5, with D possibly TRBD1 on 5 matching bases. The CDR3 DNA reads TGTGCCAGCTCACCCGGGGGGTTGGGGCAGCCCCAGCATTTT. Its translation: CASSPGGLGQPQHF.